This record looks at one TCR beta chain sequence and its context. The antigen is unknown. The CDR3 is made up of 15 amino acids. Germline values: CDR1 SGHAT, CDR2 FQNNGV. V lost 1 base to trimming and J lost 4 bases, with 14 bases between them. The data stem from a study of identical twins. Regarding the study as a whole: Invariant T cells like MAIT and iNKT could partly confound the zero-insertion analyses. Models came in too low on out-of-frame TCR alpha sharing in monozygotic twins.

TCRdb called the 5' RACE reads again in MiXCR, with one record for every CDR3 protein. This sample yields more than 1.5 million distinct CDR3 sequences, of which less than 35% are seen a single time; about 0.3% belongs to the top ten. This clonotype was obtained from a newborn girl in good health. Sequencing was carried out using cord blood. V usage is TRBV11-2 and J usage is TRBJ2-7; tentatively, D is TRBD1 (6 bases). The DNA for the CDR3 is TGTGCCAGCAGCTTAGTAACAGGGTGGCTTTACGAGCAGTACTTC. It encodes CASSLVTGWLYEQYF.